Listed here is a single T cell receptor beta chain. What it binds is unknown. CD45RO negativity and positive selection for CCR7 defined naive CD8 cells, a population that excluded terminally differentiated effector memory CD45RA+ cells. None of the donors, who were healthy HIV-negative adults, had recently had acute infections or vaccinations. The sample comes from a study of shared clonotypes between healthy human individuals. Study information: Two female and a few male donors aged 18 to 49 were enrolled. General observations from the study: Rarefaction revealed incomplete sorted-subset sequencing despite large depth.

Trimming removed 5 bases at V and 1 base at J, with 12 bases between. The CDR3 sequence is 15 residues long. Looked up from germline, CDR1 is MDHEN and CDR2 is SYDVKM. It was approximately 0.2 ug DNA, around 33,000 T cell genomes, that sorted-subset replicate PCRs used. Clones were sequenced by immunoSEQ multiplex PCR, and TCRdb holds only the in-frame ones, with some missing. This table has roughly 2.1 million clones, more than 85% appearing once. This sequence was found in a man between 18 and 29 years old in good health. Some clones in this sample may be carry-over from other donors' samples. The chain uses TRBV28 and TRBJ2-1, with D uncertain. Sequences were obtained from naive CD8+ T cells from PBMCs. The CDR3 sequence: CASSISHGSYNEQFF. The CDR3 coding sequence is TGTGCCAGCAGTATATCACACGGATCCTACAATGAGCAGTTCTTC.